Described below is a single T cell receptor beta chain sequence and its context. Antigen specificity is unknown. The isolated RNA, all of it, was reverse transcribed, so expressed TCRB transcripts were what got sequenced. Approximately 3.5 million reads per sample were averaged for naive, central memory and regulatory samples. Sequencing was performed with immunoSEQ multiplex PCR; in TCRdb, only in-frame clones are kept and a portion is missing. The sample has around 160,000 clones; just over 8% are singletons. Germline V gene sequence: CDR1 SGHTA, CDR2 FQGNSA. Trimming took off 5 bases at V and 5 bases at J, with 19 bases between the two ends. This CDR3 has 15 residues. This record belongs to a study of beta chain features in type 1 diabetes. General observations from the study: For Type 1 diabetes patients, all four CD4+ subsets carried TCRB CDR3s that were moderately but significantly shorter. The VDJ junctions of type 1 diabetes patients carried fewer insertions and more deletions. Overrepresentation of cells with high TCR expression could result from cDNA sequencing. These data did not resolve whether HLA type affects TCRB rearrangement.

The chain is built from TRBV7-2 and TRBJ2-7; possibly TRBD2 for D (5 bases). This TCR was sampled from a woman under 30 with type 1 diabetes. The sample was central memory CD4+ T cells from blood. This CDR3 is CASSPRGVTADEQYF. The CDR3 coding sequence is TGTGCCAGCAGCCCCCGGGGAGTCACGGCGGACGAGCAGTACTTC. The whole variable domain, filled in from reference TRBV7-2 and TRBJ2-7, reads GAGVSQSPSNKVTEKGKDVELRCDPISGHTALYWYRQSLGQGLEFLIYFQGNSAPDKSGLPSDRFSAERTGGSVSTLTIQRTQQEDSAVYLCASSPRGVTADEQYFGPGTRLTVT.